This T cell receptor (beta chain) comes out of a study of brain T cells in children with intractable seizures. Here immunoSEQ multiplex PCR was the method, and the copy in TCRdb shows in-frame clones only, minus some. The table lists hundreds of thousands of clones, over 90% of them singletons, with 4.5% to 7% in the top ten. Time point meaning: blood from clinic visit 5 months post-surgery; TSC patient then seizure free. The CDR3 is 11 amino acids. CDR1 is LNHNV, CDR2 YYDKDF, per germline (reference sequence). With 6 bases removed from V and 8 bases from J, the gap between germline ends came to 10 bases.

This specimen was peripheral blood, taken 4 to 6 months after surgery. The sequence was collected from a boy less than two years old with tuberous sclerosis and intractable seizures. This chain uses TRBV15 with TRBJ1-2, with D possibly being TRBD1 (5 bases). CDR3 protein: CATRGPGGYTF. The CDR3 nucleotides are TGTGCCACCAGGGGGCCGGGAGGCTACACCTTC.